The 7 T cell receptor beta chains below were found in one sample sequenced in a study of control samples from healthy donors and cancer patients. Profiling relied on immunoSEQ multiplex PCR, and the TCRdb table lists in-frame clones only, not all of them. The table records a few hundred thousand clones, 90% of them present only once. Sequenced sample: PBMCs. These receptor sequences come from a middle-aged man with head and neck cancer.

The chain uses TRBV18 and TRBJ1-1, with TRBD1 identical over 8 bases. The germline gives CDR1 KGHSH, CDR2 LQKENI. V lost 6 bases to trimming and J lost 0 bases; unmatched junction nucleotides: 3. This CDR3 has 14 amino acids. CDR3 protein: CASSGQAMNTEAFF. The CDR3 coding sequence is TGTGCCAGCTCGGGACAGGCGATGAACACTGAAGCTTTCTTT.

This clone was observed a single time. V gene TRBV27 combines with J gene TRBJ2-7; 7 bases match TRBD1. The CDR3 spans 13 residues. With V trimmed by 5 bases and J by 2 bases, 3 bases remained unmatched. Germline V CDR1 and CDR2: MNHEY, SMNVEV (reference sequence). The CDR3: CASSGTVPYEQYF. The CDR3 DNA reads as TGTGCCAGCAGTGGGACAGTCCCCTACGAGCAGTACTTC.

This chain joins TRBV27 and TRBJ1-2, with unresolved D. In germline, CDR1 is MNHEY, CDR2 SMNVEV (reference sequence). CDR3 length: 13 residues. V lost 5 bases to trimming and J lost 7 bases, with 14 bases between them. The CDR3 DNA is TGTGCCAGCAGTACGACGGTGGAGGGTGGCTACACCTTC. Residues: CASSTTVEGGYTF.

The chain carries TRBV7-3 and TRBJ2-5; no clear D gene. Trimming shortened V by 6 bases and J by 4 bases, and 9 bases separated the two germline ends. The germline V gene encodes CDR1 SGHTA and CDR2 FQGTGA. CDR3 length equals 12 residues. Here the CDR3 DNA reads TGTGCCAGCAGTTCACCCGGAGAGACCCAGTACTTC. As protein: CASSSPGETQYF.

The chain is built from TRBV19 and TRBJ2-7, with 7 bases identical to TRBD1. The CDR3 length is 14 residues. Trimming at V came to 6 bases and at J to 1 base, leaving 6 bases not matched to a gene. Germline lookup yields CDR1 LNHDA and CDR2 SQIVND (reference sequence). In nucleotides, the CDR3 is TGTGCCAGTAGGGCCCGGGACAGTTCCTACGAGCAGTACTTC. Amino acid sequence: CASRARDSSYEQYF. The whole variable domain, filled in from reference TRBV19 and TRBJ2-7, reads DGGITQSPKYLFRKEGQNVTLSCEQNLNHDAMYWYRQDPGQGLRLIYYSQIVNDFQKGDIAEGYSVSREKKESFPLTVTSAQKNPTAFYLCASRARDSSYEQYFGPGTRLTVT.

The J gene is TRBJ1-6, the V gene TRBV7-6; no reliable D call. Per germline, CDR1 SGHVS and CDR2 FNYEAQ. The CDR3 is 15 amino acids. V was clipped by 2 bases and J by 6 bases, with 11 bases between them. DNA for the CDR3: TGTGCCAGCAGCTTATCAGGCAGCTTTAATTCACCCCTCCACTTT. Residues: CASSLSGSFNSPLHF.

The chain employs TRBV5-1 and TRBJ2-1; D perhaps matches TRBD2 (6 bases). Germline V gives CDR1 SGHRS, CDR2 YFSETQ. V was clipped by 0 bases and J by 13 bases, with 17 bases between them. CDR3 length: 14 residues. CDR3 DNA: TGCGCCAGCAGCTTGGGGTCGGGAGCAATTCTTCAGTTCTTC. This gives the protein CASSLGSGAILQFF.